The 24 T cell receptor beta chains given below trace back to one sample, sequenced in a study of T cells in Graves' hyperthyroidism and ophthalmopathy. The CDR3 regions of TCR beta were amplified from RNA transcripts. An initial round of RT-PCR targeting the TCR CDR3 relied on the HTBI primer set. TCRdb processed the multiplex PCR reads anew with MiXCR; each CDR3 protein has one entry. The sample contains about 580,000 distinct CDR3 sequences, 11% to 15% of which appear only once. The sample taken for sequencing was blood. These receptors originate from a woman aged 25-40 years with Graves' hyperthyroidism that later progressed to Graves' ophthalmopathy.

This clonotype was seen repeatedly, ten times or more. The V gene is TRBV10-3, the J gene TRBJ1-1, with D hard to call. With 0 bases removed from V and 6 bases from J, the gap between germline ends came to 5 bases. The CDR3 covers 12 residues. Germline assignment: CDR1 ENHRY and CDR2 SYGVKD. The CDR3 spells CAISESGSEAFF. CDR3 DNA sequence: TGTGCCATCAGTGAGTCGGGGTCTGAAGCTTTCTTT.

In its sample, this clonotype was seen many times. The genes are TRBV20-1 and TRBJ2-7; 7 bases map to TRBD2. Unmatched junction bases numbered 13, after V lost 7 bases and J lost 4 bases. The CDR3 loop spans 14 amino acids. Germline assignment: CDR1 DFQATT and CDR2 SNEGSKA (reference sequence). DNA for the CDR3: TGCAGTGTAAGAACCGGGACTACTCTTTACGAGCAGTACTTC. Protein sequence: CSVRTGTTLYEQYF.

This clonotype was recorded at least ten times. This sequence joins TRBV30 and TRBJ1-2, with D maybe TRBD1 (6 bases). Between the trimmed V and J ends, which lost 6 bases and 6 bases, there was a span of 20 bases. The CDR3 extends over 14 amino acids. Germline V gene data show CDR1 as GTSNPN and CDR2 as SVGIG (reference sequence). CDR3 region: CACPQGRVKNGYTF. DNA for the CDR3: TGTGCCTGCCCGCAGGGGCGGGTTAAGAATGGCTACACCTTC. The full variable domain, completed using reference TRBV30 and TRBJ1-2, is SQTIHQWPATLVQPVGSPLSLECTVEGTSNPNLYWYRQAAGRGLQLLFYSVGIGQISSEVPQNLSASRPQDRQFILSSKKLLLSDSGFYLCACPQGRVKNGYTFGSGTRLTVV.

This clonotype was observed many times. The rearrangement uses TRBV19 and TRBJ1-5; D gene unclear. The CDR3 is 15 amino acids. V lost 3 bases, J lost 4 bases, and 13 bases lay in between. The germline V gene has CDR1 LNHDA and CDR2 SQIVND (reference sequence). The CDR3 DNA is TGTGCCAGTAGTATTGAGGACCCAAGGAATCAGCCCCAGCATTTT. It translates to CASSIEDPRNQPQHF.

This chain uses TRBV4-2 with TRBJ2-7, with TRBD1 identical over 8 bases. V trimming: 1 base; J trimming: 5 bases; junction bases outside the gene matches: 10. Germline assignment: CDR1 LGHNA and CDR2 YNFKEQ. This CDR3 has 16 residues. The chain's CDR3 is CASSQVQGEKIHEQYF. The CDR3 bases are TGTGCCAGCAGCCAAGTACAGGGGGAGAAAATCCACGAGCAGTACTTC.

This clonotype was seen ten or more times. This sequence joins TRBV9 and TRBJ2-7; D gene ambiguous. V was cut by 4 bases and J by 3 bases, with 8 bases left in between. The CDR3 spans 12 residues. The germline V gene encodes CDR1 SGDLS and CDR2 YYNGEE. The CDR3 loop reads CASSPGVYEQYF. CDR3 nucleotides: TGTGCCAGCAGCCCCGGAGTCTACGAGCAGTACTTC.

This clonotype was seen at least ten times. As DNA, the CDR3 is TGCAGTGCTAGGAAGGGACTAGCGGGAAAGGAGACCCAGTACTTC. Its protein is CSARKGLAGKETQYF. The chain carries TRBV20-1 and TRBJ2-5, with 13 bases matching TRBD2. The CDR3 is made up of 15 amino acids. J gave up 5 bases and V 3 bases, and 6 bases lay outside the gene matches. Germline V gene lookup returns CDR1 DFQATT and CDR2 SNEGSKA (reference sequence).

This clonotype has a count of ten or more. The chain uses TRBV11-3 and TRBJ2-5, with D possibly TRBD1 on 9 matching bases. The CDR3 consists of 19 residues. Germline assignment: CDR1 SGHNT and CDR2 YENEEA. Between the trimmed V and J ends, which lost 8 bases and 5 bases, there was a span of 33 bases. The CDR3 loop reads CASSGQGQIYGRAGETQYF. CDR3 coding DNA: TGTGCCAGCTCGGGACAGGGCCAAATCTACGGGAGGGCCGGCGAGACCCAGTACTTC. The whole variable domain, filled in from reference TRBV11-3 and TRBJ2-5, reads EAGVVQSPRYKIIEKKQPVAFWCNPISGHNTLYWYLQNLGQGPELLIRYENEEAVDDSQLPKDRFSAERLKGVDSTLKIQPAELGDSAVYLCASSGQGQIYGRAGETQYFGPGTRLLVL.

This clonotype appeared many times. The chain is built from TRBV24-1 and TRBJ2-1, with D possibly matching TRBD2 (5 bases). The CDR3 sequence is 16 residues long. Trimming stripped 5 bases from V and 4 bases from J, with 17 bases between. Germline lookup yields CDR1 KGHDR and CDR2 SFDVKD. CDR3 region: CATSGSAEAFYNEQFF. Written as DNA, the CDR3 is TGTGCCACCAGTGGGTCAGCGGAAGCTTTTTACAATGAGCAGTTCTTC.

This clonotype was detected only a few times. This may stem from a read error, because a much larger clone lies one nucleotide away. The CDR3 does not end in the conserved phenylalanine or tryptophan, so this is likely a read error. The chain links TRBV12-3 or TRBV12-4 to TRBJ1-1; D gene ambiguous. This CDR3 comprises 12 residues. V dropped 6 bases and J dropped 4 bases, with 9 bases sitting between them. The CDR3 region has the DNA TGTGCCAGCAGGATGGGGAGCACTGAAGCTTTCCTT. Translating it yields CASRMGSTEAFL.

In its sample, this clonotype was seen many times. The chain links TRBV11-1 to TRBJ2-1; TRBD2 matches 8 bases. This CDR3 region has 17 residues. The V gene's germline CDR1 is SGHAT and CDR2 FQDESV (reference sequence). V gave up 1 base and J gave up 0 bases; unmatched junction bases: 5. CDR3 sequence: CASSLGGSGASYNEQFF. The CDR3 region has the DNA TGTGCCAGCAGCTTAGGCGGTAGCGGGGCCTCCTACAATGAGCAGTTCTTC.

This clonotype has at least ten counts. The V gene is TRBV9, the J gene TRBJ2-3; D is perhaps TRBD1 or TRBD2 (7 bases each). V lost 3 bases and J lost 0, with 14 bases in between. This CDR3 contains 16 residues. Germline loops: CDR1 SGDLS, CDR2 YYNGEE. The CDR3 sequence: CASSAIRGGSTDTQYF. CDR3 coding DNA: TGTGCCAGCAGCGCCATCAGGGGGGGAAGCACAGATACGCAGTATTTT.

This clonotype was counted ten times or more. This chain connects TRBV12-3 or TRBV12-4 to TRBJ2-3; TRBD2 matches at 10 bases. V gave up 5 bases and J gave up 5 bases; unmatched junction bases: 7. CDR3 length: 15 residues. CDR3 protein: CASSVQAGGGDTQYF. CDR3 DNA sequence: TGTGCCAGCAGTGTCCAAGCGGGAGGGGGAGATACGCAGTATTTT.

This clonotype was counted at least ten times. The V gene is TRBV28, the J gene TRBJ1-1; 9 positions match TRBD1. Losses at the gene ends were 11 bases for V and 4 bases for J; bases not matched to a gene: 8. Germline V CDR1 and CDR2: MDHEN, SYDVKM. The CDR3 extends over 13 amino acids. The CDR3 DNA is TGTGCCGGGAGAGGACAGGGGAGCACTGAAGCTTTCTTT. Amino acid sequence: CAGRGQGSTEAFF.

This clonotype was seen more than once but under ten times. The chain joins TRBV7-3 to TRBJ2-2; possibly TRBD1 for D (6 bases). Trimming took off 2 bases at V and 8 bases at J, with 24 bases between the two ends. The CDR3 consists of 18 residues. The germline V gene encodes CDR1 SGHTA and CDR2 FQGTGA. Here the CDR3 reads CASSLESPRTDNMGELFF. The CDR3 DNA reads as TGTGCCAGCAGCTTAGAATCCCCCCGGACAGACAATATGGGGGAGCTGTTTTTT.

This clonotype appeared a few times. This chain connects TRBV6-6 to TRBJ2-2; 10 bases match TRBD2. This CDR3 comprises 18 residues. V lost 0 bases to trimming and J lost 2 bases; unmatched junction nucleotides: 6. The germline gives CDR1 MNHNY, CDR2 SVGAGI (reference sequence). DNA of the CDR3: TGTGCCAGCAGTTACTCGAGCACTAGCGGGACCAACACCGGGGAGCTGTTTTTT. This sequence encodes CASSYSSTSGTNTGELFF.

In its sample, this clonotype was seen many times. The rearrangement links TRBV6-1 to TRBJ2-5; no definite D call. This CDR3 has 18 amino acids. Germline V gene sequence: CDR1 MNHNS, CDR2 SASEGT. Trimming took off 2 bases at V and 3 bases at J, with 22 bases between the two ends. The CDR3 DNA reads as TGTGCCAGCAGTGAACCTTTCAAAGTCAGCTGGACGAAAGAGACCCAGTACTTC. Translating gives CASSEPFKVSWTKETQYF.

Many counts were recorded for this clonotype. The CDR3: CASSVGMEGPGYTF. CDR3 nucleotides: TGTGCCAGCAGCGTAGGGATGGAGGGGCCTGGCTACACCTTC. The chain links TRBV9 to TRBJ1-2; TRBD1 is a possible D gene (5 bases). V was shortened by 0 bases and J by 7 bases, with 13 bases between the two germline ends. CDR1 and CDR2 from the germline V gene are SGDLS and YYNGEE. The CDR3 totals 14 residues.

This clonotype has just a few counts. CDR3 region: CASSMGLAGGNEQFF. In DNA form, the CDR3 reads TGTGCCAGTAGTATGGGACTAGCGGGAGGCAATGAGCAGTTCTTC. This chain joins TRBV19 and TRBJ2-1, with TRBD2 identical over 15 bases. The CDR3 covers 15 residues. The V gene end was trimmed by 3 bases and the J gene end by 6 bases; junction bases not matched to a gene: 0. Germline CDR1 reads LNHDA; CDR2 reads SQIVND (reference sequence).

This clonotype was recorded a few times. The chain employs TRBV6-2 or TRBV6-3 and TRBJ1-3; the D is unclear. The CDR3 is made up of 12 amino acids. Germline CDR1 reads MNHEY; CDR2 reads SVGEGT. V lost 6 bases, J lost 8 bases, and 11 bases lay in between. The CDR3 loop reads CASSPPSHTIYF. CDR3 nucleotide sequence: TGTGCCAGCAGCCCGCCGAGCCACACCATATATTTT.

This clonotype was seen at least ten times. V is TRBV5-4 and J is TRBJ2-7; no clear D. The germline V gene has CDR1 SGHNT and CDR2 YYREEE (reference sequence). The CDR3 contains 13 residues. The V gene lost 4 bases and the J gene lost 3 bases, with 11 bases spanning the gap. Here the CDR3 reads CASSVDGLYEQYF. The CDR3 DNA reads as TGTGCCAGCAGCGTGGACGGCCTCTACGAGCAGTACTTC.

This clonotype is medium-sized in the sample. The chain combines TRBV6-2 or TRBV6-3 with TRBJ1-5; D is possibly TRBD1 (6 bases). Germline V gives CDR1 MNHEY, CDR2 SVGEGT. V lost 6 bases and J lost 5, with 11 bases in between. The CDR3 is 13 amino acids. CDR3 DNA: TGTGCCAGCAGACAAGGGGGGCATCAGCCCCAGCATTTT. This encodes CASRQGGHQPQHF.

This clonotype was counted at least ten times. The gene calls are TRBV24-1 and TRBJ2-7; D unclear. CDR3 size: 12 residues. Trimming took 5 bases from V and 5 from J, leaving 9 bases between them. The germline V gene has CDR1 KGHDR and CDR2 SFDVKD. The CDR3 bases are TGTGCCACCAGTGGGAACGTAAACGAGCAGTACTTC. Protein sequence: CATSGNVNEQYF.

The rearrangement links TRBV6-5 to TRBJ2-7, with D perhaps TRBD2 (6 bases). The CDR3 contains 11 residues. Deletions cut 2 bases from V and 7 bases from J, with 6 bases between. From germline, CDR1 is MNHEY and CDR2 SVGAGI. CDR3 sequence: CASSYAGEQYF. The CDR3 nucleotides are TGTGCCAGCAGTTACGCGGGGGAGCAGTACTTC.